Listed below are T cell receptor beta chains from one sample, sequenced in a study of blood T cell repertoires in COVID-19. Clones were read by immunoSEQ multiplex PCR, and TCRdb kept only the in-frame ones, dropping some. This sample carries a few hundred thousand clones, roughly 90% of them seen once, and the ten largest clones take 2.5% to 3.5%. The sample taken for sequencing was PBMCs or T cells enriched from blood (not recorded which). Every receptor here comes from a woman in her 30s who had recovered from COVID-19. The CDR3 runs from the conserved cysteine through the conserved F or W. The D gene is left open where the match is weak. The listing skips clone size in some rows; elsewhere it reads once, few, many or a size class.

D	V	J	size	CDR3	DNA
TRBD1	TRBV11-1	TRBJ1-4	few	CASSIPGQGQDEKLFF	TGTGCCAGCAGCATACCCGGACAGGGGCAAGATGAAAAACTGTTTTTT
NA	TRBV3-1/TRBV3-2	TRBJ2-7	NA	CASSQARGHEQYF	TGTGCCAGCAGCCAAGCGAGAGGCCACGAGCAGTACTTC
TRBD1	TRBV9	TRBJ2-1	once	CASSTGTGGSREYNEQFF	TGTGCCAGCAGCACCGGGACAGGGGGCTCGCGGGAATACAATGAGCAGTTCTTC
NA	TRBV5-1	TRBJ2-5	NA	CASSLAGASETRETQYF	TGCGCCAGCAGCTTGGCCGGGGCTAGCGAGACCAGGGAGACCCAGTACTTC
TRBD1	TRBV5-1	TRBJ2-2	NA	CASSLATGQGAGYTGELFF	TGCGCCAGCAGCTTGGCCACGGGACAGGGGGCAGGATACACCGGGGAGCTGTTTTTT
TRBD2	TRBV5-1	TRBJ2-7	NA	CASSLLAGGPGEQYF	TGCGCCAGCAGCTTGTTAGCGGGAGGGCCTGGGGAGCAGTACTTC
NA	TRBV9	TRBJ2-3	NA	CASREKGTDTQYF	TGTGCCAGCAGAGAGAAGGGGACAGATACGCAGTATTTT
NA	TRBV19	TRBJ2-5	NA	CASGRTGNQETQYF	TGTGCCAGTGGGAGGACGGGCAACCAAGAGACCCAGTACTTC
NA	TRBV11-2	TRBJ1-1	NA	CASSLDLSGNTEAFF	TGTGCCAGCAGCTTAGATCTTTCCGGGAACACTGAAGCTTTCTTT
NA	TRBV28	TRBJ1-1	NA	CASSRTGFNTEAFF	TGTGCCAGCAGTCGAACAGGGTTTAACACTGAAGCTTTCTTT
NA	TRBV6-1	TRBJ2-7	NA	CASSDQGFSYEQYF	TGTGCCAGCAGTGACCAGGGATTCTCCTACGAGCAGTACTTC
NA	TRBV28	TRBJ2-1	NA	CASMDNYNEQFF	TGTGCCAGCATGGACAACTACAATGAGCAGTTCTTC
NA	TRBV15	TRBJ1-4	NA	CATSSATGLSEKLFF	TGTGCCACCAGCAGTGCGACAGGTCTGAGTGAAAAACTGTTTTTT
TRBD1	TRBV9	TRBJ2-3	NA	CASSVTGYTDTQYF	TGTGCCAGCAGCGTGACAGGGTACACAGATACGCAGTATTTT
NA	TRBV30	TRBJ1-5	NA	CAWSSGNYQPQHF	TGTGCCTGGAGTTCGGGGAACTATCAGCCCCAGCATTTT
NA	TRBV6-5	TRBJ1-3	NA	CASRQGPISGNTIYF	TGTGCCAGCAGGCAGGGGCCGATCTCTGGAAACACCATATATTTT
NA	TRBV27	TRBJ2-7	NA	CASSWGPASRYEQYF	TGTGCCAGCAGTTGGGGCCCCGCTAGTCGCTACGAGCAGTACTTC
TRBD1	TRBV18	TRBJ1-5	once	CASSPQGAHQPQHF	TGTGCCAGCTCACCCCAGGGGGCCCACCAGCCCCAGCATTTT
NA	TRBV19	TRBJ2-7	NA	CASSIRLGFESSYEQYF	TGTGCCAGTAGTATAAGGTTGGGCTTTGAGAGCTCCTACGAGCAGTACTTC
NA	TRBV30	TRBJ2-1	NA	CAWSSMGAGEQFF	TGTGCCTGGAGTTCGATGGGGGCTGGTGAGCAGTTCTTC
TRBD1	TRBV4-1	TRBJ2-7	NA	CASSQGDRAEEQYF	TGCGCCAGCAGCCAGGGGGACAGGGCGGAAGAGCAGTACTTC
NA	TRBV4-2	TRBJ1-4	NA	CASSQDWGTYGEKLFF	TGTGCCAGCAGCCAAGATTGGGGGACTTACGGGGAAAAACTGTTTTTT
TRBD1	TRBV9	TRBJ1-2	NA	CASSADRGYGYTF	TGTGCCAGCAGCGCCGACAGGGGTTATGGCTACACCTTC
TRBD1	TRBV28	TRBJ2-1	NA	CASSLGGAGQGANNEQFF	TGTGCCAGCAGTTTAGGGGGCGCCGGACAGGGGGCGAACAATGAGCAGTTCTTC
TRBD1	TRBV3-1/TRBV3-2	TRBJ1-2	NA	CASSAHRDRGYGGYTF	TGTGCCAGCAGCGCTCACCGGGACAGGGGTTACGGTGGCTACACCTTC
NA	TRBV15	TRBJ1-1	NA	CATSRVAIRSDQNTEAFF	TGTGCCACCAGCAGAGTGGCTATTAGGAGTGATCAAAACACTGAAGCTTTCTTT
TRBD2	TRBV13	TRBJ2-1	NA	CASSAGAGGIWNEQFF	TGTGCCAGCAGCGCCGGAGCGGGGGGGATTTGGAATGAGCAGTTCTTC
TRBD1	TRBV5-1	TRBJ2-7	NA	CASSLDGQAGREQYF	TGCGCCAGCAGCTTGGACGGACAGGCCGGTCGGGAGCAGTACTTC
TRBD1	TRBV15	TRBJ1-1	NA	CATSRPGQGADTEAFF	TGTGCCACCAGCAGACCGGGACAGGGGGCGGACACTGAAGCTTTCTTT
NA	TRBV4-2	TRBJ1-5	NA	CASSQEKRGNQPQHF	TGTGCCAGCAGCCAAGAGAAGAGGGGCAATCAGCCCCAGCATTTT
NA	TRBV5-8	TRBJ2-1	few	CASSPALEAFYNEQFF	TGTGCCAGCAGCCCAGCCCTAGAGGCCTTTTACAATGAGCAGTTCTTC
TRBD2	TRBV13	TRBJ2-7	NA	CASSSRGRGAAYEQYF	TGTGCCAGCAGCTCCCGCGGGCGGGGGGCGGCCTACGAGCAGTACTTC
NA	TRBV5-1	TRBJ2-7	NA	CASSWMDRDKSYEQYF	TGCGCCAGCAGCTGGATGGACCGGGACAAGAGCTACGAGCAGTACTTC
TRBD1	TRBV28	TRBJ1-5	NA	CASSTRDRINQPQHF	TGTGCCAGCAGTACCCGGGACAGAATCAATCAGCCCCAGCATTTT
NA	TRBV9	TRBJ2-5	few	CASSPPGVQETQYF	TGTGCCAGCAGCCCCCCGGGGGTCCAAGAGACCCAGTACTTC
NA	TRBV5-6	TRBJ2-7	NA	CASSALNFLGSNREQYF	TGTGCCAGCAGCGCCCTGAACTTCCTCGGGTCCAATCGCGAGCAGTACTTC
TRBD2	TRBV30	TRBJ2-1	NA	CAWSARGLAGGNEQFF	TGTGCCTGGAGTGCTCGAGGACTAGCGGGGGGGAATGAGCAGTTCTTC
NA	TRBV29-1	TRBJ1-4	NA	CSGMGPREKLFF	TGCAGCGGGATGGGGCCTCGGGAAAAACTGTTTTTT
NA	TRBV15	TRBJ2-3	NA	CATSIERDSSTDTQYF	TGTGCCACCAGCATTGAACGGGACTCGAGCACAGATACGCAGTATTTT
NA	TRBV28	TRBJ1-6	NA	CASSAWGGRNSPLHF	TGTGCCAGCAGTGCTTGGGGAGGGAGGAATTCACCCCTCCACTTT
NA	TRBV5-4	TRBJ1-2	NA	CASSLAAEGSYTF	TGTGCCAGCAGCTTGGCCGCGGAGGGGAGCTACACCTTC
TRBD2	TRBV2	TRBJ2-1	NA	CASKKREGPNEQFF	TGTGCCAGCAAGAAACGGGAGGGCCCCAATGAGCAGTTCTTC
TRBD2	TRBV5-1	TRBJ2-7	NA	CASSLVPGGSSYEQYF	TGCGCCAGCAGCTTGGTCCCGGGAGGAAGCTCCTACGAGCAGTACTTC
NA	TRBV5-1	TRBJ2-1	NA	CASSPSHYLSYNEQFF	TGCGCCAGCAGCCCTTCGCACTACCTCTCCTACAATGAGCAGTTCTTC
TRBD1	TRBV15	TRBJ1-2	NA	CATSRTGQSNYGYTF	TGTGCCACCAGCAGGACGGGACAGTCTAACTATGGCTACACCTTC